This TCR beta chain was sequenced for a study of T cells in localized non-small cell lung cancer. Turning to this clone: The antigen is undetermined.

General observations from the study: The tumor had only one region sequenced, so heterogeneity remains possible. Uninvolved adjacent lung had more T cell clonality than any other tissue, topping tumor.

V gave up 3 bases and J gave up 5 bases; unmatched junction bases: 10. In germline, CDR1 is MNHEY, CDR2 SVGAGI. CDR3 size: 16 residues. Only in-frame clones appear in the TCRdb table, and some are missing; sequencing was by immunoSEQ multiplex PCR. The table shows about 43,000 clones, with roughly nine tenths occurring only once. This TCR was sampled from a woman aged 35-75 years with stage II lung adenocarcinoma. The chain has TRBV6-5 and TRBJ2-7; TRBD1 matches at 10 bases. The specimen was PBMCs, collected before any cancer treatment. This CDR3 reads CASSYDRGRVGDEQYF. The CDR3 nucleotides are TGTGCCAGCAGTTATGACAGGGGGCGAGTTGGTGACGAGCAGTACTTC.